These 26 T cell receptor beta chains share one sample of origin, sequenced in a study of CD8 T cells in ankylosing spondylitis (dated by TCRdb to between 2016 and 2019). Their antigen targets remain unknown. Library generation was performed with 5' RACE. The reads were generated on an Illumina HiSeq 2500. In-frame beta chains were kept once TCRdb had trimmed the public reads at Q25 with fastp and called clones with MiXCR. Rows with one shared CDR3 protein collapse into an entry with the most common genes and DNA. The sample records some 700,000 distinct CDR3 sequences, roughly 20% of which are singletons. About a fifth of the sample goes to the ten largest clones. The paper's findings and limits, for the study overall: A TCR beta motif of several highly homologous amino acid variants appeared characteristic of blood from ankylosing spondylitis patients.

Sequencing used blood, either unsorted or a sorted T cell fraction (not recorded which). The source of these receptors is a male donor with ankylosing spondylitis.

The gene calls are TRBV14 and TRBJ2-1, with 10 bases fitting TRBD2. The trim removed 5 bases at V and 8 bases at J, leaving 9 bases unmatched. The CDR3 is 15 residues long. CDR1 is SGHDN, CDR2 FVKESK, per germline. CDR3 in amino acids: CASSSLAGISDEQFF. DNA for the CDR3: TGTGCCAGCAGCTCACTAGCGGGGATCTCGGATGAGCAGTTCTTC.

The chain couples TRBV18 to TRBJ1-2; TRBD1 might be the D (5 bases). The CDR3 runs to 15 residues. Germline values: CDR1 KGHSH, CDR2 LQKENI. V was cut by 3 bases and J by 4 bases, with 15 bases left in between. The chain's CDR3 is CASSPSRDWPYGYTF. The DNA for the CDR3 is TGTGCCAGCTCACCTTCCCGGGACTGGCCCTATGGCTACACCTTC. The variable domain in full, with the rest retrieved from reference TRBV18 and TRBJ1-2, is NAGVMQNPRHLVRRRGQEARLRCSPMKGHSHVYWYRQLPEEGLKFMVYLQKENIIDESGMPKERFSAEFPKEGPSILRIQQVVRGDSAAYFCASSPSRDWPYGYTFGSGTRLTVV.

This clonotype came up a few times. The rearrangement joins TRBV9 to TRBJ2-3; D possibly corresponds to TRBD1 (7 bases). Trimming took 0 bases from V and 2 from J, leaving 16 bases between them. Germline values: CDR1 SGDLS, CDR2 YYNGEE. This CDR3 comprises 17 residues. CDR3 residues: CASSVAWGDSPTDTQYF. In nucleotides, the CDR3 is TGTGCCAGCAGCGTAGCTTGGGGGGACAGCCCCACAGATACGCAGTATTTT.

This clonotype was counted a few times. The V gene is TRBV20-1, the J gene TRBJ1-5; TRBD1 aligns across 9 bases. The CDR3 contains 16 residues. The germline CDR1 and CDR2 sequences are DFQATT and SNEGSKA (reference sequence). J gave up 2 bases and V 6 bases, and 11 bases lay outside the gene matches. The CDR3 coding sequence is TGCAGTGCGAAACCGGGACAGGGAGGCGGCAATCAGCCCCAGCATTTT. Amino acids: CSAKPGQGGGNQPQHF.

The sample holds a few counts of this clonotype. The chain joins TRBV28 to TRBJ2-1; tentative D call: TRBD2 (5 bases). Trimming left V 3 bases short and J 6 bases short, with 18 bases between. Per the germline V gene, CDR1 is MDHEN and CDR2 is SYDVKM. CDR3 size: 16 residues. The DNA for the CDR3 is TGTGCCAGCAGTTTCCCCCGACAACTAGTTCCCAATGAGCAGTTCTTC. Translation: CASSFPRQLVPNEQFF.

This clonotype has more than one count but fewer than ten. V usage is TRBV12-3 or TRBV12-4 and J usage is TRBJ1-1; D uncertain. The CDR3 contains 14 residues. V lost 2 bases, J lost 4 bases, and 11 bases lay in between. In DNA, the CDR3 is TGTGCCAGCAGTTTAAATTCGGGCTCCACTGAAGCTTTCTTT. This translates into CASSLNSGSTEAFF.

This clonotype was seen more than once but under ten times. V usage is TRBV15 and J usage is TRBJ2-5; unclear D gene. The CDR3 spans 13 residues. V was cut by 0 bases and J by 5 bases, with 7 bases left in between. Per germline, CDR1 LNHNV and CDR2 YYDKDF (reference sequence). The CDR3 DNA sequence: TGTGCCACCAGCAGAGATCTGGTTGAGACCCAGTACTTC. Translation: CATSRDLVETQYF.

The chain employs TRBV12-3 or TRBV12-4 and TRBJ1-5; TRBD1 matches 8 bases. V shed 0 bases, J shed 5 bases, and the junction held 12 bases outside the gene matches. The CDR3 has 18 residues. The CDR3 protein is CASSLALGRQGRDQPQHF. The DNA for the CDR3 is TGTGCCAGCAGTTTAGCCCTTGGGCGACAGGGGAGGGATCAGCCCCAGCATTTT.

This clonotype was found once. The genes are TRBV6-2 or TRBV6-3 and TRBJ1-5, with TRBD1 identical over 8 bases. The J segment lost 6 bases and the V segment lost 5 bases, leaving 9 bases of the junction unmatched. This CDR3 has 15 residues. Germline V gene sequence: CDR1 MNHEY, CDR2 SVGEGT. The CDR3 sequence is CASSRPRTGPQPQHF. CDR3 bases: TGTGCCAGCAGTAGACCCCGGACAGGGCCTCAGCCCCAGCATTTT.

The chain's CDR3 is CASSLVRMTSGSENEQFF. The CDR3 DNA reads TGTGCCAGCAGCTTAGTTAGGATGACTAGCGGGAGCGAGAATGAGCAGTTCTTC. This chain joins TRBV11-2 and TRBJ2-1, with TRBD2 matching 12 bases. This CDR3 has 18 amino acids. J was trimmed by 7 bases and V by 1 base; bases with no gene match: 11. CDR1 SGHAT and CDR2 FQNNGV come from the germline V gene.

As concerns this clonotype: A read error may produce the germline difference seen at one junction end. CDR3 DNA: TGTGCTAGCAGCTCGGGGACTAGCGGGGGACTGTGGGAGACCCAGTACTTC. Its protein is CASSSGTSGGLWETQYF. The rearrangement uses TRBV7-7 and TRBJ2-5, with 14 bases aligning to TRBD2. Germline V gene data show CDR1 as SSHAT and CDR2 as FNYEAQ (reference sequence). There are 17 residues in the CDR3.

This clonotype was seen a few times. J is TRBJ2-3 and V is TRBV20-1; D is perhaps TRBD2 (6 bases). V lost 4 bases and J lost 6, with 23 bases in between. From germline, CDR1 is DFQATT and CDR2 SNEGSKA (reference sequence). CDR3 length: 16 residues. The CDR3 loop reads CSAIPLRTTSVDTQYF. The CDR3, as DNA: TGCAGTGCTATTCCCCTCCGGACTACTTCTGTGGATACGCAGTATTTT.

For the CDR3, the DNA is TGCGCCAGCAGCCACTCGGGGGGAGGGAGAACAGATACGCAGTATTTT. Translation: CASSHSGGGRTDTQYF. The chain carries TRBV4-1 and TRBJ2-3; TRBD2 matches 7 bases. V was clipped by 3 bases and J by 3 bases; unmatched bases: 9. The CDR3 is 16 amino acids. Germline V gene lookup returns CDR1 MGHRA and CDR2 YSYEKL.

The chain is built from TRBV11-2 and TRBJ2-1; perhaps TRBD2 as D (5 bases). There are 14 residues in the CDR3. From germline, CDR1 is SGHAT and CDR2 FQNNGV. Trimming took 0 bases from V and 3 from J, leaving 6 bases between them. CDR3 amino acids: CASSLDTSYNEQFF. DNA for the CDR3: TGTGCCAGCAGCTTAGATACTAGCTACAATGAGCAGTTCTTC.

This clonotype was counted a few times. The chain uses TRBV12-3 or TRBV12-4 and TRBJ2-6; unclear D gene. The germline V and J ends were trimmed by 6 bases and 0 bases, with 9 bases remaining between them. The CDR3 totals 15 residues. CDR3 loop: CASSQWASGANVLTF. As DNA, the CDR3 is TGTGCCAGCAGCCAGTGGGCCTCTGGGGCCAACGTCCTGACTTTC.

The chain carries TRBV30 and TRBJ2-1; D remains ambiguous. This CDR3 has 11 residues. Germline V CDR1 and CDR2: GTSNPN, SVGIG (reference sequence). V dropped 4 bases and J dropped 7 bases, with 8 bases sitting between them. CDR3 loop: CAWTLQNEQFF. The CDR3 nucleotides read TGTGCCTGGACCCTACAAAATGAGCAGTTCTTC.

There are a few counts of this clonotype. V usage is TRBV5-1 and J usage is TRBJ2-5; D might be TRBD1 or TRBD2, each matching 6 bases. The CDR3 is 14 amino acids. Germline V gene sequence: CDR1 SGHRS, CDR2 YFSETQ. With 0 bases removed from V and 5 bases from J, the gap between germline ends came to 11 bases. The CDR3 DNA is TGCGCCAGCAGCTTGGAGGGGGGCTATGAGACCCAGTACTTC. It is translated as CASSLEGGYETQYF. The variable domain in full, with the rest retrieved from reference TRBV5-1 and TRBJ2-5, is KAGVTQTPRYLIKTRGQQVTLSCSPISGHRSVSWYQQTPGQGLQFLFEYFSETQRNKGNFPGRFSGRQFSNSRSEMNVSTLELGDSALYLCASSLEGGYETQYFGPGTRLLVL.

The chain combines TRBV20-1 with TRBJ2-2, with D perhaps TRBD1 (6 bases). Germline V gene lookup returns CDR1 DFQATT and CDR2 SNEGSKA (reference sequence). CDR3 length equals 14 residues. Trimming cost V 3 bases and J 6 bases, with 14 bases left between them. Here the CDR3 DNA reads TGCAGTGCTAGTACGACAGGTCGATCCGGGGAGCTGTTTTTT. Its translation: CSASTTGRSGELFF.

This chain joins TRBV3-1 and TRBJ2-5, with 7 bases matching TRBD2. In germline, CDR1 is LGHDT, CDR2 YNNKEL (reference sequence). V was clipped by 2 bases and J by 5 bases; unmatched bases: 2. CDR3 length equals 13 residues. CDR3 loop: CASSQRGDETQYF. The CDR3 nucleotides are TGTGCCAGCAGCCAACGGGGGGACGAGACCCAGTACTTC.

V and J are TRBV5-5 and TRBJ2-1, with D possibly TRBD2 on 6 matching bases. Per germline, CDR1 SGHKS and CDR2 YYEKEE (reference sequence). This CDR3 has 15 amino acids. The ends were cut back, 4 bases at V and 8 bases at J, with 19 bases in the middle. As DNA, the CDR3 is TGTGCCAGCAGCACCAGCCAGGGACTGTACGATGAGCAGTTCTTC. It is translated as CASSTSQGLYDEQFF.

This clonotype turned up a few times. This chain links TRBV29-1 with TRBJ2-2; D remains unclear. The CDR3 is 12 amino acids. Per germline, CDR1 SQVTM and CDR2 ANQGSEA. The V and J ends lost 2 bases and 3 bases respectively, with 4 bases between them. CDR3 residues: CSVESDTGELFF. CDR3 bases: TGCAGCGTTGAAAGCGACACCGGGGAGCTGTTTTTT.

The chain employs TRBV25-1 and TRBJ2-3, with D unresolved. This CDR3 has 15 residues. The ends were cut back, 2 bases at V and 2 bases at J, with 11 bases in the middle. Germline V gives CDR1 MGHDK, CDR2 SYGVNS. CDR3 DNA sequence: TGTGCCAGCAGTGAACTGCCGCCCTCCACAGATACGCAGTATTTT. Protein: CASSELPPSTDTQYF.

The V and J genes are TRBV15 and TRBJ2-1; D not certain. The ends were cut back, 5 bases at V and 5 bases at J, with 10 bases in the middle. The germline V gene encodes CDR1 LNHNV and CDR2 YYDKDF (reference sequence). The CDR3 runs to 13 residues. The CDR3 region has the DNA TGTGCCACCAGCTCCAACTGGAACAATGAGCAGTTCTTC. It encodes CATSSNWNNEQFF.

This clonotype appeared a few times. The gene calls are TRBV12-3 or TRBV12-4 and TRBJ1-2; D gene unclear. CDR3 length: 11 residues. The germline V and J ends were trimmed by 6 bases and 8 bases, with 10 bases remaining between them. CDR3 sequence: CASRKNQGYTF. DNA of the CDR3: TGTGCCAGCAGGAAGAATCAAGGCTACACCTTC.

This clonotype was observed a few times. The rearrangement links TRBV4-3 to TRBJ1-1; D is unclear. Germline CDR1 and CDR2: LGHNA and YSLEER. Trimming pared 1 base from V and 1 base from J, leaving 7 bases between. The CDR3 covers 14 residues. The CDR3 region has the DNA TGCGCCAGCAGCCAAGGCATAGCGAACACTGAAGCTTTCTTT. This gives the protein CASSQGIANTEAFF.

In DNA, the CDR3 is TGCGCCAGCAGCTCAAGGACAGGGGCGCCCACTGAAGCTTTCTTT. Its translation: CASSSRTGAPTEAFF. The gene calls are TRBV5-1 and TRBJ1-1, with 9 bases fitting TRBD1. V was pared by 3 bases and J by 4 bases, with 7 bases of the junction left unmatched. This CDR3 region has 15 residues. Germline values: CDR1 SGHRS, CDR2 YFSETQ.